Listed here are 13 T cell receptor beta chains from one sample, sequenced in a study of beta chain features in type 1 diabetes. Expressed TCRB transcripts were sequenced because the entire RNA isolate underwent reverse transcription. The repertoire was sequenced with immunoSEQ multiplex PCR; TCRdb's copy has only in-frame clones and lacks some. The sample lists about 150,000 clones; 8.5% to 14% were seen once. Material for sequencing was central memory CD4+ T cells from blood. The receptors were sampled from a man aged 18 to 30 in good health.

This clone was observed a few times. The rearrangement joins TRBV7-2 to TRBJ2-1; TRBD1 is a possible D gene (6 bases). V lost 4 bases, J lost 6 bases, and 10 bases lay in between. The CDR3 runs to 13 residues. CDR1 is SGHTA and CDR2 is FQGNSA in the germline V gene. CDR3 sequence (DNA): TGTGCCAGCAGCTCCCCCAGGGGCAATGAGCAGTTCTTC. Translated: CASSSPRGNEQFF.

The genes are TRBV7-2 and TRBJ2-5; no definite D call. This CDR3 contains 14 residues. Germline lookup yields CDR1 SGHTA and CDR2 FQGNSA. V was cut by 2 bases and J by 6 bases, with 13 bases left in between. The CDR3 region has the DNA TGTGCCAGCAGCTTAAATCTCGGTTTTAAGACCCAGTACTTC. This encodes CASSLNLGFKTQYF.

This clone was counted only a few times. The J gene is TRBJ2-1, the V gene TRBV28; D is unclear. The germline V gene encodes CDR1 MDHEN and CDR2 SYDVKM. Trimming took off 4 bases at V and 8 bases at J, with 6 bases between the two ends. The CDR3 loop spans 11 amino acids. Here the CDR3 DNA reads TGTGCCAGCAGTTCGGGTTATGAGCAGTTCTTC. It encodes CASSSGYEQFF.

CDR3 DNA sequence: TGTGCCAGCAGATCCGTGACAACTAACTATGGCTACACCTTC. It codes for CASRSVTTNYGYTF. The rearrangement links TRBV6-5 to TRBJ1-2; unclear D gene. Trimming cost V 6 bases and J 0 bases, with 11 bases left between them. The CDR3 is 14 amino acids. Per the germline V gene, CDR1 is MNHEY and CDR2 is SVGAGI.

In this sample, this clone turned up many times. In the same sample, other DNA sequences code for this CDR3. The J gene is TRBJ2-3, the V gene TRBV9; TRBD1 or TRBD2 may be the D gene (5 bases each). The V end lost 0 bases, the J end lost 1 base, and 6 bases lay between the germline ends. CDR1 SGDLS and CDR2 YYNGEE come from the germline V gene. The CDR3 extends over 14 amino acids. CDR3 region: CASSVVGGTDTQYF. CDR3 coding DNA: TGTGCCAGCAGCGTAGTGGGGGGCACAGATACGCAGTATTTT.

This clone was recorded many times. The chain joins TRBV6-5 to TRBJ2-2; 9 bases match TRBD1. J was trimmed by 9 bases and V by 4 bases; bases with no gene match: 9. The CDR3 runs to 15 residues. Germline assignment: CDR1 MNHEY and CDR2 SVGAGI. CDR3: CASSSAGTGKWELFF. CDR3 bases: TGTGCCAGCAGTTCTGCCGGGACAGGGAAGTGGGAGCTGTTTTTT.

This clone was counted only a few times. The gene calls are TRBV10-3 and TRBJ2-1, with D tentatively TRBD1 (6 bases). This CDR3 is 12 amino acids long. The germline gives CDR1 ENHRY, CDR2 SYGVKD. The CDR3: CVAGQGYNEQFF. CDR3 coding DNA: TGTGTCGCTGGGCAGGGGTACAATGAGCAGTTCTTC.

The genes are TRBV28 and TRBJ2-1; TRBD1 might be the D (6 bases). The germline V and J ends were trimmed by 8 bases and 6 bases, with 14 bases remaining between them. The CDR3 sequence is 13 residues long. CDR1 and CDR2 (germline): MDHEN, SYDVKM. The CDR3 is CASRTGRANEQFF. The CDR3 DNA reads TGTGCCAGCCGAACAGGGCGCGCCAATGAGCAGTTCTTC.

The chain uses TRBV15 and TRBJ2-1, with 8 bases fitting TRBD1. CDR3 length: 16 residues. Looked up from germline, CDR1 is LNHNV and CDR2 is YYDKDF (reference sequence). J was trimmed by 4 bases and V by 2 bases; bases with no gene match: 7. The CDR3 DNA sequence: TGTGCCACCAGCAGACCCCAGGGGGCCGCTTACAATGAGCAGTTCTTC. Translating it yields CATSRPQGAAYNEQFF.

This sequence joins TRBV30 and TRBJ1-6; D is uncertain. Germline-derived CDR1 and CDR2 are GTSNPN and SVGIG (reference sequence). The CDR3 runs 11 residues. V was clipped by 4 bases and J by 7 bases, with 5 bases between them. CDR3 region: CAWTRNSPLHF. CDR3 coding DNA: TGTGCCTGGACCAGAAATTCACCCCTCCACTTT.

The chain has TRBV18 and TRBJ1-5, with 7 positions matching TRBD1. V dropped 2 bases and J dropped 7; count of bases not matched to a gene: 5. Germline-derived CDR1 and CDR2 are KGHSH and LQKENI. This CDR3 region has 14 residues. The CDR3 nucleotides are TGTGCCAGCTCACCAGGACAGGTTCCACAGCCCCAGCATTTT. This sequence encodes CASSPGQVPQPQHF.

The CDR3 coding sequence is TGTGCCAGCAGCCGATCACTGAAGACCTACGAGCAGTACTTC. Residues: CASSRSLKTYEQYF. This chain connects TRBV5-4 to TRBJ2-7; D gene uncertain. With 4 bases removed from V and 2 bases from J, the gap between germline ends came to 13 bases. The CDR3 contains 14 residues. CDR1 is SGHNT, CDR2 YYREEE, per germline (reference sequence).

Comments on this clone: A far larger clone is only one base removed, so a read error is likely. Other DNA sequences in this specimen translate into the identical CDR3. The chain uses TRBV5-6 and TRBJ2-5, with D perhaps TRBD1 or TRBD2 (6 bases each). CDR1 SGHDT and CDR2 YYEEEE come from the germline V gene. Trimming removed 5 bases from V and 5 bases from J, with 13 bases in between. This CDR3 has 13 residues. Here the CDR3 reads CASSPLGGETQYF. In DNA form, the CDR3 reads TGTGCCAGCAGTCCCCTAGGGGGGGAGACCCAGTACTTC.